The 21 T cell receptor beta chains below were found in one sample sequenced in a study of beta chain features in type 1 diabetes. Expressed TCRB transcripts were sequenced, since all the RNA that had been isolated was reverse transcribed. Sequencing was performed with immunoSEQ multiplex PCR; in TCRdb, only in-frame clones are kept and a portion is missing. Among about 340,000 clones, approximately 8% were seen once, and the ten largest hold 0.44%. Specimen: central memory CD4+ T cells from blood. These receptors came from a woman aged 18 to 35 in good health.

This clone was seen only a few times. This sequence joins TRBV4-2 and TRBJ2-5; 7 bases match TRBD2. Germline V lookup: CDR1 LGHNA, CDR2 YNFKEQ. This CDR3 has 16 residues. Losses at the gene ends were 4 bases for V and 2 bases for J; bases not matched to a gene: 10. CDR3 DNA sequence: TGTGCCAGCAGCCCAATGTCCCTAGCGGTACAAGAGACCCAGTACTTC. Its protein is CASSPMSLAVQETQYF.

The chain recombines TRBV9 with TRBJ2-2; D not certain. V was cut by 0 bases and J by 2 bases, with 11 bases left in between. CDR1 SGDLS and CDR2 YYNGEE come from the germline V gene. The length of the CDR3 is 16 residues. CDR3 sequence reads: CASSVATSRNTGELFF. CDR3 in DNA: TGTGCCAGCAGCGTAGCTACGAGTAGAAACACCGGGGAGCTGTTTTTT. The entire variable domain, with the rest obtained from reference TRBV9 and TRBJ2-2, is as follows: DSGVTQTPKHLITATGQRVTLRCSPRSGDLSVYWYQQSLDQGLQFLIQYYNGEERAKGNILERFSAQQFPDLHSELNLSSLELGDSALYFCASSVATSRNTGELFFGEGSRLTVL.

This clone was counted between two and nine times. V is TRBV6-1 and J is TRBJ2-5, with D uncertain. V was shortened by 6 bases and J by 1 base, with 6 bases between the two germline ends. This CDR3 is built from 12 residues. Germline CDR1 is MNHNS and CDR2 is SASEGT. The CDR3 loop reads CASRGIQETQYF. Here the CDR3 DNA reads TGTGCCAGCAGGGGGATCCAAGAGACCCAGTACTTC.

The chain employs TRBV6-1 and TRBJ2-5, with D maybe TRBD2 (6 bases). Germline CDR1 is MNHNS and CDR2 is SASEGT. V dropped 2 bases and J dropped 4 bases, with 11 bases sitting between them. The CDR3 is 14 amino acids. The CDR3 bases are TGTGCCAGCAGTGAACCGGGAGCCGTAGAGACCCAGTACTTC. Residues: CASSEPGAVETQYF.

This clone has a handful of counts. The rearrangement uses TRBV5-1 and TRBJ2-5, with D possibly TRBD2 on 5 matching bases. Trimming stripped 8 bases from V and 11 bases from J, with 25 bases between. Germline lookup yields CDR1 SGHRS and CDR2 YFSETQ. The CDR3 totals 14 residues. The CDR3 DNA is TGCGCCAGTCTACCGGACTCATCATATGGGGAGCAGTACTTC. Protein sequence: CASLPDSSYGEQYF.

This chain uses TRBV7-2 with TRBJ2-2; D may be TRBD1 (7 bases). Germline V CDR1 and CDR2: SGHTA, FQGNSA. The V gene lost 5 bases and the J gene lost 6 bases, with 16 bases spanning the gap. The CDR3 extends over 15 amino acids. The DNA for the CDR3 is TGTGCCAGCAGCCCCCGGGGCAGGGGGGCCGGGGAGCTGTTTTTT. It codes for CASSPRGRGAGELFF.

This clone showed up just a few times. The rearrangement links TRBV5-1 to TRBJ1-1; D is unclear. The CDR3 totals 14 residues. Germline assignment: CDR1 SGHRS and CDR2 YFSETQ. Trimming stripped 0 bases from V and 0 bases from J, with 6 bases between. The CDR3 protein is CASSLAPMNTEAFF. Written as DNA, the CDR3 is TGCGCCAGCAGCTTGGCACCCATGAACACTGAAGCTTTCTTT.

This clone was detected a few times. This chain connects TRBV5-6 to TRBJ1-1; D call uncertain. The V gene lost 4 bases and the J gene lost 1 base, with 11 bases spanning the gap. CDR1 is SGHDT, CDR2 YYEEEE, per germline. This CDR3 spans 14 amino acids. CDR3 protein: CASSPQRTNTEAFF. Written as DNA, the CDR3 is TGTGCCAGCAGCCCACAAAGGACGAACACTGAAGCTTTCTTT.

This clone has just a few counts. V gene TRBV10-3 combines with J gene TRBJ1-1; TRBD1 might be the D (6 bases). This CDR3 comprises 14 residues. Trimming removed 4 bases from V and 3 bases from J, with 12 bases in between. Per the germline V gene, CDR1 is ENHRY and CDR2 is SYGVKD. CDR3 loop: CAISGTVGDTEAFF. The CDR3 DNA sequence: TGTGCCATCAGTGGGACAGTAGGAGACACTGAAGCTTTCTTT.

The V call is TRBV7-6, the J call TRBJ1-5, with unresolved D. The CDR3 is 15 residues long. V was pared by 2 bases and J by 4 bases, with 12 bases between. The germline V gene has CDR1 SGHVS and CDR2 FNYEAQ. CDR3 bases: TGTGCCAGCAGCTTAAGTTCCGGGATGAATCAGCCCCAGCATTTT. This gives the protein CASSLSSGMNQPQHF.

In this sample, this clone turned up a few times. DNA of the CDR3: TGTGCCAGCAGCCAATCCCGAGCAGGGGTCGGCGAGCAGTACTTC. This encodes CASSQSRAGVGEQYF. This chain joins TRBV4-2 and TRBJ2-7; tentatively, D is TRBD1 (6 bases). Germline V lookup: CDR1 LGHNA, CDR2 YNFKEQ. CDR3 size: 15 residues. The V end lost 2 bases, the J end lost 6 bases, and 17 bases lay between the germline ends.

The chain couples TRBV27 to TRBJ2-3; the D gene is possibly TRBD1 (6 bases). V lost 6 bases, J lost 1 base, and 8 bases lay in between. Germline CDR1 and CDR2: MNHEY and SMNVEV (reference sequence). The CDR3 consists of 13 residues. This CDR3 is CASRRTGTDTQYF. The CDR3 DNA reads as TGTGCCAGCAGAAGGACAGGCACAGATACGCAGTATTTT.

This clone showed up just a few times. For the CDR3, the DNA is TGTGCCAGTAGTGCCCAGGGACTAGCGAACTACAATGAGCAGTTCTTC. The encoded protein is CASSAQGLANYNEQFF. This rearrangement joins TRBV19 to TRBJ2-1; TRBD2 agrees at 10 bases. V shed 5 bases and J 3 bases; nucleotides not matched to a gene: 7. CDR1 LNHDA and CDR2 SQIVND come from the germline V gene (reference sequence). The CDR3 totals 16 residues.

This chain connects TRBV7-9 to TRBJ2-7, with TRBD2 matching over 12 bases. CDR3 length equals 16 residues. CDR1 and CDR2 from the germline V gene are SEHNR and FQNEAQ (reference sequence). Trimming at V came to 0 bases and at J to 3 bases, leaving 3 bases not matched to a gene. CDR3: CASSLARTSGDYEQYF. The CDR3 DNA follows: TGTGCCAGCAGCTTAGCGAGGACTAGCGGGGACTACGAGCAGTACTTC.

The table lists this clone with many counts. This chain joins TRBV6-1 and TRBJ2-7; perhaps TRBD1 as D (6 bases). Trimming cost V 8 bases and J 0 bases, with 14 bases left between them. The CDR3 has 14 amino acids. Germline V CDR1 and CDR2: MNHNS, SASEGT. DNA of the CDR3: TGTGCCAGCCTACAGGGCCTGAGCTCCTACGAGCAGTACTTC. Encoded protein: CASLQGLSSYEQYF.

The chain is built from TRBV27 and TRBJ2-5; 14 bases are a match to TRBD2. The length of the CDR3 is 18 residues. With 2 bases clipped from V and 1 base from J, the junction kept 6 bases outside the gene matches. The germline V gene encodes CDR1 MNHEY and CDR2 SMNVEV (reference sequence). The CDR3 sequence: CASSLGGLAGATQETQYF. The DNA of the CDR3 is TGTGCCAGCAGTTTAGGGGGACTAGCGGGAGCCACCCAAGAGACCCAGTACTTC.

The V call is TRBV4-1, the J call TRBJ1-2, with TRBD1 matching 9 bases. Germline V CDR1 and CDR2: MGHRA, YSYEKL. The CDR3 is 16 residues long. Trimming took 4 bases from V and 4 from J; bases not matched to a gene: 10. CDR3 sequence reads: CASSPWGDREGYGYTF. CDR3 bases: TGCGCCAGCAGCCCCTGGGGGGACAGGGAAGGCTATGGCTACACCTTC.

This clone was found a few times. The V gene is TRBV19, the J gene TRBJ2-7; 10 bases fit TRBD2. CDR3 length equals 18 residues. Trimming removed 6 bases from V and 0 bases from J; junction bases left unmatched: 14. CDR1 is LNHDA, CDR2 SQIVND, per germline (reference sequence). CDR3 sequence reads: CASSPIGRLAGSSYEQYF. CDR3 coding DNA: TGTGCCAGTAGCCCCATAGGACGACTAGCGGGTAGCTCCTACGAGCAGTACTTC.

The V call is TRBV5-4, the J call TRBJ2-7; 15 bases are a match to TRBD2. This CDR3 has 18 residues. The germline gives CDR1 SGHNT, CDR2 YYREEE (reference sequence). After removal of 2 bases from V and 0 bases from J, the junction contained 6 bases not matched to a gene. CDR3 sequence (DNA): TGTGCCAGCAGCTTCGGACTAGCGGGAGGGACAAGCTCCTACGAGCAGTACTTC. Protein sequence: CASSFGLAGGTSSYEQYF.

There are a few counts of this clone. The V call is TRBV6-1, the J call TRBJ2-7, with TRBD2 identical over 7 bases. The CDR3 loop spans 15 amino acids. Germline V CDR1 and CDR2: MNHNS, SASEGT. J lost 2 bases, V lost 6 bases, and 10 bases had no gene match. As DNA, the CDR3 is TGTGCCAGCAGGGCGTCGGCGGGAGCACCCTACGAGCAGTACTTC. The encoded protein is CASRASAGAPYEQYF.

This chain uses TRBV7-2 with TRBJ1-4; TRBD1 is a possible D gene (5 bases). The CDR3 extends over 14 amino acids. The V end lost 3 bases, the J end lost 8 bases, and 13 bases lay between the germline ends. CDR1 and CDR2 from the germline V gene are SGHTA and FQGNSA. CDR3 DNA sequence: TGTGCCAGCAGCTTTGGGACGATAGGAGAAAAACTGTTTTTT. Translation gives CASSFGTIGEKLFF.